Listed below are T cell receptor beta chains from one sample, sequenced in a study of blood T cells in healthy people across ages. MiXCR, applied by TCRdb to the 5' RACE reads, yields one record per CDR3 protein. The repertoire holds over 1,200,000 distinct CDR3 sequences, with 59% as singletons. Sequenced input: blood. The receptors stem from a man aged 18 to 30 in good health. Each CDR3 is given with its conserved first and last residue. A D gene is named only where the DNA matches it firmly. The size entry is marked missing in some rows and otherwise reads once, few, many or a size class.

V: TRBV24-1
J: TRBJ2-1
size: -
D: TRBD2
DNA: TGTGCCGTCTCCCCCGCGGGGGTTGAGCAGTTCTTC
CDR3: CAVSPAGVEQFF

V: TRBV27
J: TRBJ2-6
size: few
D: -
DNA: TGTGCCAGCAGTCCTCCATGGACAGCCTCTGGGGCCAACGTCCTGACTTTC
CDR3: CASSPPWTASGANVLTF

V: TRBV30
J: TRBJ1-1
size: -
D: TRBD1
DNA: TGTGCCTGGGGGACAGTGTCGACTGAAGCTTTCTTT
CDR3: CAWGTVSTEAFF

V: TRBV4-1
J: TRBJ2-7
size: -
D: -
DNA: TGCGCCAGCAGCCGCCGACTAGAATCCTACGAGCAGTACTTC
CDR3: CASSRRLESYEQYF

V: TRBV4-1
J: TRBJ1-5
size: -
D: TRBD1
DNA: TGCGCCAGCAGCCAAGGACAGGGGGATTATCAGCCCCAGCATTTT
CDR3: CASSQGQGDYQPQHF

V: TRBV6-1
J: TRBJ2-3
size: -
D: -
DNA: TGTGCCAGCAGTTTCGAGCAGAAGACGCAGTATTTT
CDR3: CASSFEQKTQYF

V: TRBV29-1
J: TRBJ1-4
size: -
D: -
DNA: TGCAGCGTTGGACAGAGACTCAATGAAAAACTGTTTTTT
CDR3: CSVGQRLNEKLFF

V: TRBV6-5
J: TRBJ1-2
size: once
D: -
DNA: TGTGCCAGCAGTTACTCGGTTTTCAGGGATACCTATGGCTACACCTTC
CDR3: CASSYSVFRDTYGYTF

V: TRBV29-1
J: TRBJ2-6
size: -
D: -
DNA: TGCAGCGTTGAAAGTCTAGAAACTGGGGCCAACGTCCTGACTTTC
CDR3: CSVESLETGANVLTF

V: TRBV4-3
J: TRBJ2-5
size: -
D: TRBD2
DNA: TGCGCCAGCAGCCAAGAGGGCCCGGGGCTAGCGGGGGGTCGGGCCTACAATGAGCAGTACTTC
CDR3: CASSQEGPGLAGGRAYNEQYF